Included here is one T cell receptor (beta chain) sequence, with context. This specimen belongs to a study of blood T cell repertoires in COVID-19. Across the study: Sites in the United States, Italy and Spain provided acute and convalescent COVID-19 samples.

Sequencing was performed with immunoSEQ multiplex PCR; in TCRdb, only in-frame clones are kept and a portion is missing. The table shows roughly 280,000 clones, with around 90% occurring only once. Participant-reported clinical history was the basis for cohort assignment. The germline V and J ends were trimmed by 0 bases and 9 bases, with 9 bases remaining between them. CDR3 length: 12 amino acids. Sequenced: PBMCs or T cells enriched from blood (not recorded which). The origin of this receptor is a woman aged 50 to 60 who had recovered from COVID-19. J is TRBJ2-7 and V is TRBV12-3 or TRBV12-4; the D is unclear. The CDR3 sequence: CASSLASVAQYF. DNA for the CDR3: TGTGCCAGCAGTTTAGCGAGCGTTGCGCAGTACTTC.